A selection of T cell receptor beta chains follows, all from one sample in a study of human T cells and chemical hapten exposure. MiXCR was run by TCRdb on the RACE reads, yielding one entry per CDR3 protein. The sample gives roughly 40,000 distinct CDR3 sequences, approximately 9.6% of which show up once; about 14% is in the top ten. Sequences were derived from whole blood, sampled in connection with sensitization to the hapten diphenylcyclopropenone (DPC). The source is a woman in her thirties with alopecia areata. Some clones in this sample may be carry-over from other donors' samples. Each CDR3 is given with its conserved first and last residue. The D gene is left open where the match is weak. The size field is filled for only some rows; it gives once, few, many or a size class.

CDR3 protein: CASRGFREGPADTQYF
CDR3 DNA: TGTGCCAGCAGGGGGTTTCGTGAGGGGCCCGCAGATACGCAGTATTTT
clone size: NA
V gene: TRBV25-1
D gene: NA
J gene: TRBJ2-3

CDR3 protein: CASTPRPDRGGNTIYF
CDR3 DNA: TGTGCCAGCACACCCCGACCGGACAGGGGAGGTAACACCATATATTTT
clone size: NA
V gene: TRBV27
D gene: TRBD1
J gene: TRBJ1-3

CDR3 protein: CATRQVTKEGNEQFF
CDR3 DNA: TGTGCCACCCGACAGGTGACAAAAGAGGGCAATGAGCAGTTCTTC
clone size: many
V gene: TRBV2
D gene: NA
J gene: TRBJ2-1

CDR3 protein: CASSFSEDQPQHF
CDR3 DNA: TGTGCCAGCAGTTTTTCTGAAGATCAGCCCCAGCATTTT
clone size: many
V gene: TRBV12-3/TRBV12-4
D gene: NA
J gene: TRBJ1-5

CDR3 protein: CASSRGLANTGELFF
CDR3 DNA: TGTGCCAGCAGCCGAGGACTAGCCAACACCGGGGAGCTGTTTTTT
clone size: many
V gene: TRBV7-2
D gene: TRBD2
J gene: TRBJ2-2

CDR3 protein: CASEDRPSSTDTQYF
CDR3 DNA: TGTGCCAGCGAGGACAGACCTTCTAGCACAGATACGCAGTATTTT
clone size: NA
V gene: TRBV19
D gene: NA
J gene: TRBJ2-3

CDR3 protein: CASSLSSGGAFRELFF
CDR3 DNA: TGTGCCAGCAGTTTATCGTCCGGGGGGGCCTTCCGGGAGCTGTTTTTT
clone size: NA
V gene: TRBV28
D gene: TRBD2
J gene: TRBJ2-2

CDR3 protein: CASSLAGGTGANVLTF
CDR3 DNA: TGTGCCAGCAGCTTAGCCGGGGGGACTGGGGCCAACGTCCTGACTTTC
clone size: NA
V gene: TRBV7-9
D gene: TRBD2
J gene: TRBJ2-6

CDR3 protein: CASSPGRVTDTQYF
CDR3 DNA: TGTGCCAGCAGCCCCGGACGGGTCACAGATACGCAGTATTTT
clone size: NA
V gene: TRBV7-6
D gene: NA
J gene: TRBJ2-3

CDR3 protein: CSASRGERSYNEQFF
CDR3 DNA: TGCAGTGCTAGCCGGGGGGAACGCTCCTACAATGAGCAGTTCTTC
clone size: many
V gene: TRBV20-1
D gene: TRBD2
J gene: TRBJ2-1

CDR3 protein: CASSRDGNSPLHF
CDR3 DNA: TGTGCCTCCTCACGGGACGGGAATTCACCCCTCCACTTT
clone size: few
V gene: TRBV10-3
D gene: NA
J gene: TRBJ1-6

CDR3 protein: CASSPLQGAGANVLTF
CDR3 DNA: TGTGCCAGCAGCCCTCTACAGGGCGCCGGGGCCAACGTCCTGACTTTC
clone size: few
V gene: TRBV5-4
D gene: NA
J gene: TRBJ2-6